The entry below describes one TCR beta chain. This sample was taken from a study of T cell changes during pregnancy in multiple sclerosis. The protocol was immunoSEQ multiplex PCR, while the TCRdb copy is restricted to in-frame clones and leaves out a portion. The data contain over 35,000 clones, 92% of them seen just once; the ten biggest clones take up roughly 13%. There are 12 residues in the CDR3. Germline assignment: CDR1 MDHEN and CDR2 SYDVKM. Trimming pared 5 bases from V and 2 bases from J, leaving 6 bases between. This TCR came from a female donor with multiple sclerosis, enrolled in a pregnancy study. The sequences come from CD8+ T cells from peripheral blood mononuclear cells, collected in the first trimester of pregnancy. The gene calls are TRBV28 and TRBJ1-2; no reliable D call. For the CDR3, the DNA is TGTGCCAGCAGTCCAGGCAACTATGGCTACACCTTC. Protein: CASSPGNYGYTF.